The 24 T cell receptor beta chains given below trace back to one sample, sequenced in a study of CD8 T cells in ankylosing spondylitis (dated by TCRdb to about 2017). Libraries were made using 5' RACE. Sequencing relied on an Illumina HiSeq 2500. The public reads were reprocessed in TCRdb via fastp at Q25 and MiXCR, keeping in-frame beta chains. Merged by CDR3 protein, the rows form single entries marked with the most common genes and DNA. The sample table shows under 150,000 distinct CDR3 sequences, and 12% to 15% are seen once. Together, the top ten hold almost 3% of the sample. Source material: blood, either unsorted or a sorted T cell fraction (not recorded which). Receptors originate from a female donor with ankylosing spondylitis or in good health (not recorded which).

About this clonotype itself: Since a much larger clone is just one base distant, this may be a read error. This sequence joins TRBV5-1 and TRBJ2-2; D unclear. Germline CDR1 and CDR2: SGHRS and YFSETQ. V shed 0 bases and J shed 7 bases, with 10 bases lying between them. The CDR3 extends over 14 amino acids. The CDR3 DNA reads as TGCGCCAGCAGCTTGGGCCATTGCGGCGGGGAGCTGTTTTTT. Its protein product is CASSLGHCGGELFF.

The rearrangement uses TRBV20-1 and TRBJ2-1, with D possibly being TRBD2 (6 bases). From germline, CDR1 is DFQATT and CDR2 SNEGSKA (reference sequence). Trimming left V 1 base short and J 4 bases short, with 17 bases between. This CDR3 region has 16 residues. The CDR3 sequence: CSARVFSGSSYNEQFF. The CDR3 coding sequence is TGCAGTGCTAGAGTTTTTTCCGGGAGTTCGTACAATGAGCAGTTCTTC.

The rearrangement joins TRBV7-9 to TRBJ2-7; 7 nucleotides agree with TRBD1. After removal of 3 bases from V and 3 bases from J, the junction contained 2 bases not matched to a gene. The CDR3 length is 13 residues. Germline V gives CDR1 SEHNR, CDR2 FQNEAQ (reference sequence). For the CDR3, the DNA is TGTGCCAGCAGCTTGGGGGACAGCTACGAGCAGTACTTC. Amino acid sequence: CASSLGDSYEQYF. Combining the CDR3 with reference TRBV7-9 and TRBJ2-7 gives the whole variable domain DTGVSQNPRHKITKRGQNVTFRCDPISEHNRLYWYRQTLGQGPEFLTYFQNEAQLEKSRLLSDRFSAERPKGSFSTLEIQRTEQGDSAMYLCASSLGDSYEQYFGPGTRLTVT.

In DNA, the CDR3 is TGCGCCAGCAGCTTCGAAGGGGAAGGCCACCCTGGAGCCCAGTACTTC. Residues: CASSFEGEGHPGAQYF. The chain combines TRBV5-1 with TRBJ2-5; D may be TRBD1 (5 bases). This CDR3 contains 16 residues. V lost 2 bases to trimming and J lost 9 bases, with 23 bases between them. Per the germline V gene, CDR1 is SGHRS and CDR2 is YFSETQ.

The chain is built from TRBV7-2 and TRBJ2-4, with TRBD2 matching over 10 bases. The V gene end was trimmed by 3 bases and the J gene end by 7 bases; junction bases not matched to a gene: 6. The CDR3 is 15 residues long. Looked up from germline, CDR1 is SGHTA and CDR2 is FQGNSA. The CDR3 nucleotides read TGTGCCAGCAGCTTCAGCGGGGGGGCCTGGAACATTCAGTACTTC. Its translation is CASSFSGGAWNIQYF. Variable domain in full (rest from reference TRBV7-2 and TRBJ2-4): GAGVSQSPSNKVTEKGKDVELRCDPISGHTALYWYRQSLGQGLEFLIYFQGNSAPDKSGLPSDRFSAERTGGSVSTLTIQRTQQEDSAVYLCASSFSGGAWNIQYFGAGTRLSVL.

This clonotype was counted between two and nine times. This chain links TRBV20-1 with TRBJ2-3; 10 bases are shared with TRBD2. The CDR3 is made up of 16 amino acids. Germline CDR1 DFQATT, CDR2 SNEGSKA (reference sequence). V lost 3 bases and J lost 5; bases outside the gene matches: 11. This CDR3 reads CSARSSGRATVDTQYF. The DNA for the CDR3 is TGCAGTGCTAGGTCAAGCGGGAGGGCCACCGTAGATACGCAGTATTTT.

In this sample, this clonotype turned up many times. This rearrangement joins TRBV27 to TRBJ1-6; D might be TRBD1 (5 bases). V was shortened by 5 bases and J by 6 bases, with 14 bases between the two germline ends. Germline values: CDR1 MNHEY, CDR2 SMNVEV (reference sequence). The CDR3 sequence is 15 residues long. The CDR3 loop is CASSVEGAFNSPLHF. The CDR3 DNA follows: TGTGCCAGCAGTGTAGAAGGGGCCTTTAATTCACCCCTCCACTTT.

This clonotype came up many times. The chain uses TRBV6-2 or TRBV6-3 and TRBJ2-1; 8 positions agree with TRBD2. V was pared by 7 bases and J by 5 bases, with 13 bases of the junction left unmatched. The CDR3 covers 16 residues. Germline loops: CDR1 MNHEY, CDR2 SVGEGT. CDR3 nucleotide sequence: TGTGCCAGCAACAACTGGAGGGCGGGGGGTCACAATGAGCAGTTCTTC. Its translation is CASNNWRAGGHNEQFF.

This clonotype came up many times. V usage is TRBV5-1 and J usage is TRBJ2-5; D possibly corresponds to TRBD2 (5 bases). CDR1 and CDR2 (germline): SGHRS, YFSETQ. V lost 0 bases to trimming and J lost 7 bases, with 19 bases between them. The CDR3 has 16 residues. The CDR3 DNA reads as TGCGCCAGCAGCTTGGCCCCGGACTTACGGACGGGGACCCAGTACTTC. This gives the protein CASSLAPDLRTGTQYF.

This clonotype was picked up a small number of times. The CDR3 nucleotides are TGTGCCAGCAGCGTAGACCGGGGTCTTGGTGGTGGCTACACCTTC. This translates into CASSVDRGLGGGYTF. The J gene is TRBJ1-2, the V gene TRBV9, with unresolved D. The CDR3 covers 15 residues. Germline CDR1 SGDLS, CDR2 YYNGEE. V was cut by 0 bases and J by 7 bases, with 16 bases left in between.

As concerns this clonotype: Sequence at one end of the junction differs from germline and may be a read error. The chain has TRBV5-1 and TRBJ2-7; 15 bases are shared with TRBD2. CDR1 is SGHRS, CDR2 YFSETQ, per germline. The CDR3 spans 15 residues. The CDR3 DNA reads as TGCGTCAGCAGCACGGGACTAGCGGGAGGTAATGAGCAGTACTTC. Its translation: CVSSTGLAGGNEQYF.

This clonotype turned up a few times. The rearrangement joins TRBV6-5 to TRBJ2-1; tentatively, D is TRBD1 (6 bases). Germline V lookup: CDR1 MNHEY, CDR2 SVGAGI. The V gene lost 2 bases and the J gene lost 9 bases, with 26 bases spanning the gap. This CDR3 contains 18 residues. CDR3 nucleotide sequence: TGTGCCAGCAGTTACCGAGGGGGACGGCAGCGGTGGATGCCTGAGCAGTTCTTC. It translates to CASSYRGGRQRWMPEQFF.

The rearrangement joins TRBV7-8 to TRBJ1-5, with TRBD1 identical over 10 bases. The V gene end was trimmed by 0 bases and the J gene end by 6 bases; junction bases not matched to a gene: 5. This CDR3 comprises 16 residues. CDR1 and CDR2 from the germline V gene are SGHVS and FQNEAQ. Here the CDR3 reads CASSLARQGAGQPQHF. Here the CDR3 DNA reads TGTGCCAGCAGCTTAGCGCGACAGGGGGCGGGTCAGCCCCAGCATTTT. The full variable domain, with the rest looked up from reference TRBV7-8 and TRBJ1-5, is GAGVSQSPRYKVAKRGQDVALRCDPISGHVSLFWYQQALGQGPEFLTYFQNEAQLDKSGLPSDRFFAERPEGSVSTLKIQRTQQEDSAVYLCASSLARQGAGQPQHFGDGTRLSIL.

This clonotype was counted ten times or more. The V and J genes are TRBV7-2 and TRBJ2-3; D assignment may be TRBD1 or TRBD2 (6 bases each). V lost 5 bases, J lost 0 bases, and 15 bases lay in between. Germline loops: CDR1 SGHTA, CDR2 FQGNSA. This CDR3 region has 16 residues. The CDR3 spells CASSPEGGLSTDTQYF. The CDR3 bases are TGTGCCAGCAGCCCAGAGGGGGGCCTCAGCACAGATACGCAGTATTTT. Combining the CDR3 with reference TRBV7-2 and TRBJ2-3 gives the whole variable domain GAGVSQSPSNKVTEKGKDVELRCDPISGHTALYWYRQSLGQGLEFLIYFQGNSAPDKSGLPSDRFSAERTGGSVSTLTIQRTQQEDSAVYLCASSPEGGLSTDTQYFGPGTRLTVL.

This clonotype was found once. This rearrangement joins TRBV7-2 to TRBJ2-3; tentatively, D is TRBD2 (7 bases). Trimming removed 1 base at V and 0 bases at J, with 11 bases between. This CDR3 is 16 amino acids long. The germline V gene encodes CDR1 SGHTA and CDR2 FQGNSA. The CDR3, as DNA: TGTGCCAGCAGCTTAGTAGGGGGGGGGAGCACAGATACGCAGTATTTT. Translated: CASSLVGGGSTDTQYF.

This clonotype was seen only a few times. This chain connects TRBV7-2 to TRBJ2-3, with TRBD2 identical over 11 bases. Per the germline V gene, CDR1 is SGHTA and CDR2 is FQGNSA. J gave up 5 bases and V 3 bases, and 7 bases lay outside the gene matches. The CDR3 length is 16 residues. CDR3 coding DNA: TGTGCCAGCAGCTTCCCCCTAGCGGGGGGCGTAGATACGCAGTATTTT. Translation: CASSFPLAGGVDTQYF.

The table lists this clonotype with many counts. The rearrangement links TRBV4-1 to TRBJ1-5, with D maybe TRBD1 (5 bases). Per germline, CDR1 MGHRA and CDR2 YSYEKL. Deletions cut 1 base from V and 4 bases from J, with 20 bases between. The CDR3 has 18 residues. CDR3 residues: CASSQVGASGMRNQPQHF. The CDR3 region has the DNA TGCGCCAGCAGCCAAGTTGGGGCTTCCGGGATGAGGAATCAGCCCCAGCATTTT.

This clonotype was counted a few times. The V gene is TRBV30, the J gene TRBJ1-3, with D unclear. The CDR3 has 12 amino acids. CDR1 GTSNPN and CDR2 SVGIG come from the germline V gene (reference sequence). V was cut by 4 bases and J by 2 bases, with 6 bases left in between. CDR3 sequence: CAWTAAGNTIYF. CDR3 bases: TGTGCCTGGACAGCGGCTGGAAACACCATATATTTT.

The genes are TRBV4-1 and TRBJ2-1; 7 bases agree with TRBD2. CDR3 size: 15 residues. Germline lookup yields CDR1 MGHRA and CDR2 YSYEKL. V gave up 7 bases and J gave up 0 bases; unmatched junction bases: 6. The CDR3 is CASTSRDYSYNEQFF. The CDR3 DNA is TGCGCCAGCACCAGCAGGGACTACTCCTACAATGAGCAGTTCTTC.

The sample holds a few counts of this clonotype. This sequence joins TRBV5-1 and TRBJ2-1; no firm D call. V lost 4 bases and J lost 9, with 8 bases in between. CDR1 is SGHRS, CDR2 YFSETQ, per germline. There are 11 residues in the CDR3. The CDR3 protein is CASSVNSEQFF. CDR3 DNA: TGCGCCAGCAGCGTCAATAGTGAGCAGTTCTTC.

Remarks on this clonotype: This may stem from a read error, because a much larger clone lies one nucleotide away. The gene calls are TRBV29-1 and TRBJ2-3, with 12 bases identical to TRBD1. The CDR3 contains 15 residues. CDR1 and CDR2 from the germline V gene are SQVTM and ANQGSEA. The CDR3 loop is CSVGDRGLITDAQYF. The CDR3 DNA sequence: TGCAGCGTTGGGGACAGGGGGCTTATCACAGATGCGCAGTATTTT.

The chain combines TRBV12-3 or TRBV12-4 with TRBJ2-2; TRBD2 matches at 8 bases. The CDR3 runs 16 residues. The V and J ends lost 10 bases and 0 bases, in that order; junction bases with no gene match: 10. CDR3 sequence reads: CANRNPAGANTGELFF. CDR3 DNA sequence: TGTGCCAACAGGAATCCAGCGGGAGCGAACACCGGGGAGCTGTTTTTT.

This chain links TRBV5-5 with TRBJ2-1, with TRBD2 matching over 13 bases. There are 17 residues in the CDR3. V lost 0 bases, J lost 10 bases, and 10 bases stayed unmatched. Germline V lookup: CDR1 SGHKS, CDR2 YYEKEE (reference sequence). CDR3 region: CASSLGGLAGARGEQFF. CDR3 bases: TGTGCCAGCAGCTTGGGAGGACTAGCGGGAGCCAGGGGGGAGCAGTTCTTC.

There are a few counts of this clonotype. This rearrangement joins TRBV28 to TRBJ1-2; the D is unclear. The CDR3 is 14 residues long. CDR1 MDHEN and CDR2 SYDVKM come from the germline V gene. V lost 4 bases and J lost 12, with 21 bases in between. In DNA, the CDR3 is TGTGCCAGCAGTTCCCAGGTTTTCCTAGGTATCGACACCTTC. Protein sequence: CASSSQVFLGIDTF.